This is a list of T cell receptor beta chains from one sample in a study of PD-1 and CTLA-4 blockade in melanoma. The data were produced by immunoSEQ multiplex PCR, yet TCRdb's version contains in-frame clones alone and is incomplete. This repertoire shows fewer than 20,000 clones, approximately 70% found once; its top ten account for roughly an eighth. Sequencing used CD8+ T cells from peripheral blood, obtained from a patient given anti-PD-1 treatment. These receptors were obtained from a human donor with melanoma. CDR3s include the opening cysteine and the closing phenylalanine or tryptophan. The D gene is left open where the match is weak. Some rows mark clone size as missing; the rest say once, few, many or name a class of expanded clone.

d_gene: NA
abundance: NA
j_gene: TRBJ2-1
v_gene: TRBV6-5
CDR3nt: TGTGCCAGCAGCGGGGGCCTGTACTCCTACAATGAGCAGTTCTTC
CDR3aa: CASSGGLYSYNEQFF

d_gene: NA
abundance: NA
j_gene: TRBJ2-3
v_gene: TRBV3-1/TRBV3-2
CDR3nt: TGTGCCAGCAGCCAAGAGGAAGCGGGCGTTGGGTATTTT
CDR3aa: CASSQEEAGVGYF

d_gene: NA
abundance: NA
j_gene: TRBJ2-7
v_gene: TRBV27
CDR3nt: TGTGCCAGCAGTTTAACACCAATGTTTACCTACGAGCAGTACTTC
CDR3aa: CASSLTPMFTYEQYF

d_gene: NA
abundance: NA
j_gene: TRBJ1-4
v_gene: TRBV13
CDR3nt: TGTGCCAGCAGCAGGGGGGAGATTGAAAAACTGTTTTTT
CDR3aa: CASSRGEIEKLFF

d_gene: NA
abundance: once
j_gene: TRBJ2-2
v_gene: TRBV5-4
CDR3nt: TGTGCCAGCAGTTCCCCGGACGGGACCGGGGAGCTGTTTTTT
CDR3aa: CASSSPDGTGELFF

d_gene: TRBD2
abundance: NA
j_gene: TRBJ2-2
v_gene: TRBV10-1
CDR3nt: TGCGCCAGCAGAAGACTAGCGGGAGGGACCGGGGAGCTGTTTTTT
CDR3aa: CASRRLAGGTGELFF

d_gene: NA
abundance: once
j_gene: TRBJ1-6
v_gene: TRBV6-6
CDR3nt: TGTGCCAGCTATAGGGTACAGGGAGTTTATTCACCCCTCCACTTT
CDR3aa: CASYRVQGVYSPLHF

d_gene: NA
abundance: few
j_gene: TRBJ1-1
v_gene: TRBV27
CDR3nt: TGTGCCAGCAGTTTAGGGGGCAGGGAAGCTTTCTTT
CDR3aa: CASSLGGREAFF

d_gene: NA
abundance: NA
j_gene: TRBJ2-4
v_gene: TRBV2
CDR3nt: TGTGCCAGCAGAAGCGAGGCCGCTTCCTCCTTC
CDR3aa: CASRSEAASSF

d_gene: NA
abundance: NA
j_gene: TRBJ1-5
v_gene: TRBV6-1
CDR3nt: TGTGCCAGCAGTGAGATTTCCAGGGCGTACGGCAATCAGCCCCAGCATTTT
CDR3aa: CASSEISRAYGNQPQHF

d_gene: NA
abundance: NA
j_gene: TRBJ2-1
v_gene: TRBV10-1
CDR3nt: TGCGCCAGCACCGCAATCCGGGACGGCTCCTACAATGAGCAGTTCTTC
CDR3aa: CASTAIRDGSYNEQFF

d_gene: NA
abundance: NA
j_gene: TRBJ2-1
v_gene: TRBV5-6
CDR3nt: TGTGCCAGCAGCGAGAATTTCCGGCCCCACAATGAGCAGTTCTTC
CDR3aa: CASSENFRPHNEQFF

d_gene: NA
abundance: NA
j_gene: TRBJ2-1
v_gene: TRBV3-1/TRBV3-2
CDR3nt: TGTGCCAGCAGCCCCGAGGACGGGCAATACAATGAGCAGTTCTTC
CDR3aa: CASSPEDGQYNEQFF

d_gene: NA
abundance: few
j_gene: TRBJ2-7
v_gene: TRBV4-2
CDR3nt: TGTGCCAGCAGCACCGTTTGGGGTAACGAGCAGTACTTC
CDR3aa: CASSTVWGNEQYF

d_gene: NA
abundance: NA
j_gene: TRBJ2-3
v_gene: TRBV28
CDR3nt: TGTGCCAGCAGTTTTCGGGATACGCAGTATTTT
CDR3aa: CASSFRDTQYF

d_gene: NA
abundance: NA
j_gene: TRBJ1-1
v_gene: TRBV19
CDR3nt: TGTGCCAGTAGTATCTTCGCAGGGCTGAACACTGAAGCTTTCTTT
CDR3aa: CASSIFAGLNTEAFF

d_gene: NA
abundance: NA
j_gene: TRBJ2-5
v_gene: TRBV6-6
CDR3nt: TGTGCCAGCAGTTACCGGCCGGGCCAAGAGACCCAGTACTTC
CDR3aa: CASSYRPGQETQYF

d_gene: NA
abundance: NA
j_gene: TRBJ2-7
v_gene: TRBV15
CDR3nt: TGTGCCACCAGCAGAGATGAGGGGTCCGAGCAGTACTTC
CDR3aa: CATSRDEGSEQYF

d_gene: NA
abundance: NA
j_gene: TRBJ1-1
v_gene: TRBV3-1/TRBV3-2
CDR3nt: TGTGCCAGCAGCCCGGGGGGGAACACTGAAGCTTTCTTT
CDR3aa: CASSPGGNTEAFF

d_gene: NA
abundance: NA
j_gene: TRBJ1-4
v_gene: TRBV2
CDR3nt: TGTGCCAGTGACGGAGGGGGGACGGACGAAAGTGTGGAAAAACTGTTTTTT
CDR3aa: CASDGGGTDESVEKLFF

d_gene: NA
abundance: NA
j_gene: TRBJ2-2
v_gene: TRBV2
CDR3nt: TGTGCCAGCAGAGAAGAATCCGGGGAGCTGTTTTTT
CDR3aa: CASREESGELFF

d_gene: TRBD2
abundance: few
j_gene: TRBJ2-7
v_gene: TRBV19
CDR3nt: TGTGCCAGTAGTATAGCTTGGACTAGCTCTCACGAGCAGTACTTC
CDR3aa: CASSIAWTSSHEQYF

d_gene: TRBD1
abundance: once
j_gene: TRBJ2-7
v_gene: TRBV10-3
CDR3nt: TGTGCCACCGCGGGACAGGGGAGGACCTACGAGCAGTACTTC
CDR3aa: CATAGQGRTYEQYF

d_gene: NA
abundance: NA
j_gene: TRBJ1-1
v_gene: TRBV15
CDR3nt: TGTGCCACCTCCAATCGGGGGAACACTGAAGCTTTCTTT
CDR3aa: CATSNRGNTEAFF

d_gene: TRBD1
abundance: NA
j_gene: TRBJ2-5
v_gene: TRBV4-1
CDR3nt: TGCGCCAGCAGCCAGAGACAGGGGGCGCAGACCCAGTACTTC
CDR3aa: CASSQRQGAQTQYF

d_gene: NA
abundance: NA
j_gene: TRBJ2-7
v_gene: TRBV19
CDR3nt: TGTGCCAGTAGTATAGGCCCTAGCATTCGCTACGAGCAGTACTTC
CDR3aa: CASSIGPSIRYEQYF

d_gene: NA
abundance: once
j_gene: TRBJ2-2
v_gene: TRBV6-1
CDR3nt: TGTGCCAGCAGTGAAAGAGGAGGGGACCTCAACACCGGGGAGCTGTTTTTT
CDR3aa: CASSERGGDLNTGELFF

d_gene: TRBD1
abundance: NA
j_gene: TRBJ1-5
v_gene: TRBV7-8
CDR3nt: TGTGCCAGCAGCTACGGGACAGGGAATAGCAATCAGCCCCAGCATTTT
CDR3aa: CASSYGTGNSNQPQHF

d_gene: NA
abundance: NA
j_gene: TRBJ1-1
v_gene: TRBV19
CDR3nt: TGTGCCAGTACTATGGGAGAGTTGGACGGTGAAGCTTTCTTT
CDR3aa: CASTMGELDGEAFF

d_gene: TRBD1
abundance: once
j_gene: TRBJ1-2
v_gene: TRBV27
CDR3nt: TGTGCCAGCAGTTTGGGGACAGGCCTCTATGGCTACACCTTC
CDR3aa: CASSLGTGLYGYTF

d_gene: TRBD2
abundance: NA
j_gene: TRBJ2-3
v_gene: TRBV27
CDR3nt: TGTGCCAGCAGTAATCTAGCGGGAGAGGGCACAGATACGCAGTATTTT
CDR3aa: CASSNLAGEGTDTQYF

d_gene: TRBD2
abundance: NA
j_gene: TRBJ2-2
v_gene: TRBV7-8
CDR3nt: TGTGCCAGCAGCTCGGGACTAGCGGGAGAGTCCCCGAACACCGGGGAGCTGTTTTTT
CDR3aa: CASSSGLAGESPNTGELFF

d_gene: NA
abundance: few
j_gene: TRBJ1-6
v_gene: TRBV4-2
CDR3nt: TGTGCCAGCAGCCAGGACCCGGACAGCCTGTATGGACCCCTCCACTTT
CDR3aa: CASSQDPDSLYGPLHF

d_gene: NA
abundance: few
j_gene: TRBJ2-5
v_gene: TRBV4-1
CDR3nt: TGCGCCAGCAGCCAAGATCCCAACGTCCAAGAGACCCAGTACTTC
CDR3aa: CASSQDPNVQETQYF

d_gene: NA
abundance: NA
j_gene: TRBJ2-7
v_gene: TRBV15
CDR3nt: TGTGCCACCAGCAGAGCCGGCAGAGAGGAGGAGCAGTACTTC
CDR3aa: CATSRAGREEEQYF

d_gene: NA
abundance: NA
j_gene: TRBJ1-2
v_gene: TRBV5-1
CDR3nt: TGCGCCAGCAGCTTGACAGTCAGGGTTTCGGAGGATTATGGCTACACCTTC
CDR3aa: CASSLTVRVSEDYGYTF

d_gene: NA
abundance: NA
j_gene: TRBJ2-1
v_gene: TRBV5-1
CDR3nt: TGCGCCAGCAGCTTGGCCCCCGGGGAGCATGAGCAGTTCTTC
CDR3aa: CASSLAPGEHEQFF

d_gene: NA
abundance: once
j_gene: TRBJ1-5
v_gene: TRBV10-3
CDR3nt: TGTGCCATCAGTGAGGGGGGGGGCTTAAGCAATCAGCCCCAGCATTTT
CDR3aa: CAISEGGGLSNQPQHF

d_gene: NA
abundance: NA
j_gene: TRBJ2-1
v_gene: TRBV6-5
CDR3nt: TGTGCCAGCAGTTACTCGGGGAATGAGCAGTTCTTC
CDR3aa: CASSYSGNEQFF

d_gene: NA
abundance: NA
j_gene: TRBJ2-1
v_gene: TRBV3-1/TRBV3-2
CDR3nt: TGTGCCAGCAGCCAAGCAGACATGAGCTCCTACAATGAGCAGTTCTTC
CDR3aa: CASSQADMSSYNEQFF

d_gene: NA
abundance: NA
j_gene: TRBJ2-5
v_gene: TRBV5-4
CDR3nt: TGTGCCAGCAGCTTGGCCGTGCGCAGGGCAGGGGAGACCCAGTACTTC
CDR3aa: CASSLAVRRAGETQYF

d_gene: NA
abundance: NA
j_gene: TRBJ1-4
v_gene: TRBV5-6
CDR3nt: TGTGCCAGCAGCTTGGGCAGAGGGTACGAAAAACTGTTTTTT
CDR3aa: CASSLGRGYEKLFF

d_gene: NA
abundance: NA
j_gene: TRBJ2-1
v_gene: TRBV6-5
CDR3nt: TGTGCCAGCAGTTACGGCGGGATAGATGAGCAGTTCTTC
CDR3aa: CASSYGGIDEQFF

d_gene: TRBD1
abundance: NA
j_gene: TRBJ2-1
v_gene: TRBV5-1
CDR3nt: TGCGCCAGCAGCTCGGGACAGGGAAAAAATGAGCAGTTCTTC
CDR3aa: CASSSGQGKNEQFF

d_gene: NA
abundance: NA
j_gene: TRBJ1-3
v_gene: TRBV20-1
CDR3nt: TGCAGTGCTAGGGATGGAAACACCATATATTTT
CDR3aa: CSARDGNTIYF

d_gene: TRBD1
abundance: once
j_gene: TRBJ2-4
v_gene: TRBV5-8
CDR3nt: TGTGCCAGCAGCAAGCCAGGGGGCAAAAACATTCAGTACTTC
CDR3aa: CASSKPGGKNIQYF

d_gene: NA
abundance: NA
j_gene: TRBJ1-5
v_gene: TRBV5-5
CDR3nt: TGTGCCAGCAGCTTGGCGATGGGTGGCCAGCCCCAGCATTTT
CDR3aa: CASSLAMGGQPQHF

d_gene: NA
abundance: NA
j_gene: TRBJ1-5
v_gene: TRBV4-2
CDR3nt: TGTGCCAGCAGCTCGGCCGGACAGAGCAATCAGCCCCAGCATTTT
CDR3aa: CASSSAGQSNQPQHF

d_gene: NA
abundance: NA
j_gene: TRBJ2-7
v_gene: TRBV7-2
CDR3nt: TGTGCCAGCAGCTACCGACAGTTTGGTTACGAGCAGTACTTC
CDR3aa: CASSYRQFGYEQYF

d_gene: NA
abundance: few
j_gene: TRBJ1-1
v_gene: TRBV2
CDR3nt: TGTGCCAGCAACTTGAACACTGAAGCTTTCTTT
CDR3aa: CASNLNTEAFF

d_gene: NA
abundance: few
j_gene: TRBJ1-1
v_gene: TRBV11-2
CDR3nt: TGTGCCAGCAGCTTATTGGAGGGGATTTATGCTGAAGCTTTCTTT
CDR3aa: CASSLLEGIYAEAFF

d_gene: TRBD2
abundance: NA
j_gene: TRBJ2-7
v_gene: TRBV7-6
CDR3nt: TGTGCCAGCACCTTGCTAGCGGGAGATACGTACGAGCAGTACTTC
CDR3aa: CASTLLAGDTYEQYF

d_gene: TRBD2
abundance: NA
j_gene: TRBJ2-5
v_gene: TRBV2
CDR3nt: TGTGCCAGCAGTGAATCGCTAGCGGGAGGAGAGACCCAGTACTTC
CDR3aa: CASSESLAGGETQYF

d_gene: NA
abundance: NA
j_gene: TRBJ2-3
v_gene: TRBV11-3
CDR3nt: TGTGCCAGCAGCACCGACACCCGAGATACGCAGTATTTT
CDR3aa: CASSTDTRDTQYF

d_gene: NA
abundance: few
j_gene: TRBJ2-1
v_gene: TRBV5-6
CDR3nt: TGTGCCAGCAGCTTGGTGGGGCGACCCAATGAGCAGTTCTTC
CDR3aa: CASSLVGRPNEQFF

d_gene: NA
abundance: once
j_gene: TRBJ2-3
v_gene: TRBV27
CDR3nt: TGTGCCAGCCGTTTAGGGGTACTAGGCACAGATACGCAGTATTTT
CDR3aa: CASRLGVLGTDTQYF

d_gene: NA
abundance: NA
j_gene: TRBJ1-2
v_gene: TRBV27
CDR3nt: TGTGCCAGCAGTCTAACGGCGCGTATGTATGGCTACACCTTC
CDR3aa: CASSLTARMYGYTF

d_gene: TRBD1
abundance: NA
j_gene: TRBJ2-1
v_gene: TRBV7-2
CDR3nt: TGTGCCAGCAGCTTAGAACAGGGGGGATACAATGAGCAGTTCTTC
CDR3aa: CASSLEQGGYNEQFF

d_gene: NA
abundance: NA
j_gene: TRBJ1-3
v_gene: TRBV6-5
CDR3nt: TGTGCCACCTCGGTCCTTCTCTCTGGAAACACCATATATTTT
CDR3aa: CATSVLLSGNTIYF

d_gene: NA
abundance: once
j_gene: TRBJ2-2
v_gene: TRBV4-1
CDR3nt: TGCGCCAGCAGCCAAGAACAGGCCAACACCGGGGAGCTGTTTTTT
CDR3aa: CASSQEQANTGELFF